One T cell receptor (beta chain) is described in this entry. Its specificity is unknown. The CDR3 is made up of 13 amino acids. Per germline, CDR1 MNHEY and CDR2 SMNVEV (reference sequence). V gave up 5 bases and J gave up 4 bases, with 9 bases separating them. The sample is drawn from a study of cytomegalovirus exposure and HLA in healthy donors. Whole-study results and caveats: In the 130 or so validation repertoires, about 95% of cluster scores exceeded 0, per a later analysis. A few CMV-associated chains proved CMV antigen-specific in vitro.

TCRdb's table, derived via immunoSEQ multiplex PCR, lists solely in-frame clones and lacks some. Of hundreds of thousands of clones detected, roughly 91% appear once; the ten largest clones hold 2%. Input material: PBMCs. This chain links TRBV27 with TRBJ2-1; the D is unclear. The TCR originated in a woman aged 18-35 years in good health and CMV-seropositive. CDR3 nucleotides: TGTGCCAGCAGTATAACACCGTACAATGAGCAGTTCTTC. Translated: CASSITPYNEQFF.